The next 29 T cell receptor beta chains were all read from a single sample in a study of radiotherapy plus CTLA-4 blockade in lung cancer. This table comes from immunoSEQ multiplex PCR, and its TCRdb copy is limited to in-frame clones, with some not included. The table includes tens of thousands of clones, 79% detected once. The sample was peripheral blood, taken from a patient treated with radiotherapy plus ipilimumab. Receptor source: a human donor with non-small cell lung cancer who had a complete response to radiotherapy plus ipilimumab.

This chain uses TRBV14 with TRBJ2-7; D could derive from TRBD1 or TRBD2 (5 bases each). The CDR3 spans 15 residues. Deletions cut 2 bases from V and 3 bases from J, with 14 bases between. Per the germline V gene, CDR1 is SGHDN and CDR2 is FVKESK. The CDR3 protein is CASSQTAGGNYEQYF. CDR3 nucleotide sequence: TGTGCCAGCAGCCAAACCGCTGGGGGTAACTACGAGCAGTACTTC.

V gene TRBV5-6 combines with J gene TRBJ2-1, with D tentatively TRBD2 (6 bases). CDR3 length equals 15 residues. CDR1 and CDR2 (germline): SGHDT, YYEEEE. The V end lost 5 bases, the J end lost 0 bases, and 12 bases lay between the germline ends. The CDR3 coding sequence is TGTGCCAGCAGGCGACCGCGGGACTCCTACAATGAGCAGTTCTTC. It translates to CASRRPRDSYNEQFF. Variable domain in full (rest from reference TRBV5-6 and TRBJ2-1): DAGVTQSPTHLIKTRGQQVTLRCSPKSGHDTVSWYQQALGQGPQFIFQYYEEEERQRGNFPDRFSGHQFPNYSSELNVNALLLGDSALYLCASRRPRDSYNEQFFGPGTRLTVL.

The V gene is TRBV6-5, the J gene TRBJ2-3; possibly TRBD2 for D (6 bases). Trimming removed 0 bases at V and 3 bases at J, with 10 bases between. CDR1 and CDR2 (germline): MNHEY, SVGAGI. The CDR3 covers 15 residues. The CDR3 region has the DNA TGTGCCAGCAGTTACTCGCGGGGCCGAACAGATACGCAGTATTTT. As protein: CASSYSRGRTDTQYF.

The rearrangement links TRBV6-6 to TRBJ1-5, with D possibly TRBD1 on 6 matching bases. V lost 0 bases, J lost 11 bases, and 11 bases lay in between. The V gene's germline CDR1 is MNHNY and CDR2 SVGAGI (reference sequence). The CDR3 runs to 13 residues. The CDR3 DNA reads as TGTGCCAGCAGTTACTCGGAGGGGGAGGCCCAGCATTTT. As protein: CASSYSEGEAQHF.

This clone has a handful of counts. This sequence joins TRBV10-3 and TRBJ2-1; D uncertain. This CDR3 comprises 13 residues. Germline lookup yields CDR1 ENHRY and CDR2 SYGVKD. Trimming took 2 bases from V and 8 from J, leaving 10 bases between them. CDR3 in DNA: TGTGCCATCAGTGAGGGGGAATATTATGAGCAGTTCTTC. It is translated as CAISEGEYYEQFF.

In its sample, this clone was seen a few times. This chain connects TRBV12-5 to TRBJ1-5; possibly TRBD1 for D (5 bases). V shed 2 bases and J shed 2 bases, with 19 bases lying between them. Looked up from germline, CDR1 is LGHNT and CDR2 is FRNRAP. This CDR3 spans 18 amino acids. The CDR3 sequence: CASGLTRSGGGGNQPQHF. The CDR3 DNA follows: TGTGCTAGTGGTTTGACTCGCTCGGGGGGAGGAGGCAATCAGCCCCAGCATTTT.

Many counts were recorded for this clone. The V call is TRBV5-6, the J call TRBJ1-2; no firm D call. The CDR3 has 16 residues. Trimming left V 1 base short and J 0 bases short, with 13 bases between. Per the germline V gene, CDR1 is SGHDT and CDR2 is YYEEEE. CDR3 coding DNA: TGTGCCAGCAGCTTGATTCGGGAAGCTACTAACTATGGCTACACCTTC. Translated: CASSLIREATNYGYTF. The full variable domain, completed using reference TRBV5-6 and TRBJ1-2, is DAGVTQSPTHLIKTRGQQVTLRCSPKSGHDTVSWYQQALGQGPQFIFQYYEEEERQRGNFPDRFSGHQFPNYSSELNVNALLLGDSALYLCASSLIREATNYGYTFGSGTRLTVV.

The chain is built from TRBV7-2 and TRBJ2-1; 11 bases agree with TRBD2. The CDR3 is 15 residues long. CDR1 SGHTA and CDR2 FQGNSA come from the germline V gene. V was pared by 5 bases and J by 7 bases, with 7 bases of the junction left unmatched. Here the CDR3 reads CASSETSGMINEQFF. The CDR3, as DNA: TGTGCCAGCAGCGAGACTAGCGGGATGATTAATGAGCAGTTCTTC. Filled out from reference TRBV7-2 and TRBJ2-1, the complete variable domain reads GAGVSQSPSNKVTEKGKDVELRCDPISGHTALYWYRQSLGQGLEFLIYFQGNSAPDKSGLPSDRFSAERTGGSVSTLTIQRTQQEDSAVYLCASSETSGMINEQFFGPGTRLTVL.

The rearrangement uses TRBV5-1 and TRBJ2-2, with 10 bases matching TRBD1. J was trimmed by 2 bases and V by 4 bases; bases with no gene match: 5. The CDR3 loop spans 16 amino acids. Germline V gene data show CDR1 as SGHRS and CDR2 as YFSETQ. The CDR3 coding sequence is TGCGCCAGCAGCATGGGACAGGGGACAAACACCGGGGAGCTGTTTTTT. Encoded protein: CASSMGQGTNTGELFF. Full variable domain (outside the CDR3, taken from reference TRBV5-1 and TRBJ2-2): KAGVTQTPRYLIKTRGQQVTLSCSPISGHRSVSWYQQTPGQGLQFLFEYFSETQRNKGNFPGRFSGRQFSNSRSEMNVSTLELGDSALYLCASSMGQGTNTGELFFGEGSRLTVL.

The CDR3 DNA sequence: TGCGCCAGCAGCCAGGAACCACGACAGGGCGGCACTGAAGCTTTCTTT. It encodes CASSQEPRQGGTEAFF. The chain recombines TRBV4-3 with TRBJ1-1; 7 positions agree with TRBD1. This CDR3 has 16 amino acids. The germline V gene has CDR1 LGHNA and CDR2 YSLEER. V lost 3 bases and J lost 4; bases outside the gene matches: 11.

Here the CDR3 DNA reads TGCGCCAGCAGCCAAACGGTCCTGAGGGCTGGGGATGGCTACACCTTC. Translating it yields CASSQTVLRAGDGYTF. The rearrangement joins TRBV4-1 to TRBJ1-2, with D hard to call. Between the trimmed V and J ends, which lost 2 bases and 6 bases, there was a span of 19 bases. Germline assignment: CDR1 MGHRA and CDR2 YSYEKL. The CDR3 spans 16 residues.

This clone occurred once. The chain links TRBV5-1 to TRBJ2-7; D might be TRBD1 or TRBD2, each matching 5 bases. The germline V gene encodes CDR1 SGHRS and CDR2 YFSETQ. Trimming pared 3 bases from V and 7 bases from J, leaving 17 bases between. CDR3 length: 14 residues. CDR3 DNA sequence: TGCGCCAGCAGCTGGATGACAGCAACGGGGGAGCAGTACTTC. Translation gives CASSWMTATGEQYF.

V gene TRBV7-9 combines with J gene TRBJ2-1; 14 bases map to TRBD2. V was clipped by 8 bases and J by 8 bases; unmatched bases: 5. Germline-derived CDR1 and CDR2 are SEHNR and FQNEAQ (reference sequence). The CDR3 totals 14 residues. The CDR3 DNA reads TGTGCCAGCCGGGGGACTAGCGGGAGACATGAGCAGTTCTTC. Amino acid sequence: CASRGTSGRHEQFF.

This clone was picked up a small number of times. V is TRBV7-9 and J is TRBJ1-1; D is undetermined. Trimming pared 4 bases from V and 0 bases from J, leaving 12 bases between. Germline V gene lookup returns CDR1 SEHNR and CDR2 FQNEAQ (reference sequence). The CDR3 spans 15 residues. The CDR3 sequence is CASSSKLRLNTEAFF. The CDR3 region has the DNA TGTGCCAGCAGCTCGAAACTGAGGCTGAACACTGAAGCTTTCTTT.

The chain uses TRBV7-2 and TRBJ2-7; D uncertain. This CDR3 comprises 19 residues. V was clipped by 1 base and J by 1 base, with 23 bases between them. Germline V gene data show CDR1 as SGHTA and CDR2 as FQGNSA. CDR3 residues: CASSLGISELGRGSYEQYF. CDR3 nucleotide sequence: TGTGCCAGCAGCTTAGGGATATCGGAATTGGGCAGAGGATCCTACGAGCAGTACTTC.

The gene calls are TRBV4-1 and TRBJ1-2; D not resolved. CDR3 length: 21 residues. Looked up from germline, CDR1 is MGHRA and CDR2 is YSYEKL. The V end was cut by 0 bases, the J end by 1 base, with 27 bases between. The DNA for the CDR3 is TGCGCCAGCAGCCAAGAAAGATTGTCTCCTGCTACGGGGAGAAATAACTATGGCTACACCTTC. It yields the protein CASSQERLSPATGRNNYGYTF.

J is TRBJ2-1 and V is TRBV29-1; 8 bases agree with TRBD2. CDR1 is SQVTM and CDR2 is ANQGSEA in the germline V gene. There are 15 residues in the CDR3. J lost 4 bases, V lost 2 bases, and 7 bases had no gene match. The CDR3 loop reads CSVESGTSGYNEQFF. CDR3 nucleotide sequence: TGCAGCGTTGAATCGGGAACTAGCGGTTACAATGAGCAGTTCTTC.

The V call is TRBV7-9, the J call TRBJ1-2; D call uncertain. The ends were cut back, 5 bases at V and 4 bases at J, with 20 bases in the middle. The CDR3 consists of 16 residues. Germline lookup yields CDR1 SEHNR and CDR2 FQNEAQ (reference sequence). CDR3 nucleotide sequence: TGTGCCAGCAGCCGCCCGGGCGGTTCGAGTAGCTATGGCTACACCTTC. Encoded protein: CASSRPGGSSSYGYTF.

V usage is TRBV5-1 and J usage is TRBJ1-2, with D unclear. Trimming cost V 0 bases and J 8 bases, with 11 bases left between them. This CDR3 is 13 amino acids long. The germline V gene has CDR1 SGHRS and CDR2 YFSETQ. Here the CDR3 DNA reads TGCGCCAGCAGCTTGGGCGGTGCGGGGGGCTACACCTTC. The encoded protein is CASSLGGAGGYTF.

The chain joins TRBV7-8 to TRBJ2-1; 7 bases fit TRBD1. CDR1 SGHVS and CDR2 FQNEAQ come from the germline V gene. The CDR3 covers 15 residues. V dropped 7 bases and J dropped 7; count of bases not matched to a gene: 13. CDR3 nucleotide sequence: TGTGCCAGCATCTACCGGGGACAGTCAACTAATGAGCAGTTCTTC. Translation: CASIYRGQSTNEQFF.

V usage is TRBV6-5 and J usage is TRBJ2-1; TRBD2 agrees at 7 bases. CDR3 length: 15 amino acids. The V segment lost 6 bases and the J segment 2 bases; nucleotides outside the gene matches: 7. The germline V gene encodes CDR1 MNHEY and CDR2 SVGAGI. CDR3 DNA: TGTGCCAGCAGATACCGGGGACTAACCTACAATGAGCAGTTCTTC. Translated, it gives CASRYRGLTYNEQFF.

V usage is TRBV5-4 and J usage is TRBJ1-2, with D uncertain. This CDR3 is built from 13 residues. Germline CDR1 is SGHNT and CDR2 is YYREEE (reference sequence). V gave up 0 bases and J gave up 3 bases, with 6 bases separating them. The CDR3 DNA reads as TGTGCCAGCAGCTTGGAAGGTTACTATGGCTACACCTTC. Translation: CASSLEGYYGYTF.

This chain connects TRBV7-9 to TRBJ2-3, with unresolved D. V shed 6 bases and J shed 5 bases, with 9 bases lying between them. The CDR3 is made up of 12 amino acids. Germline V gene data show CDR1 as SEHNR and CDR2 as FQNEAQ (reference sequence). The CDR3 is CASRYSVDTQYF. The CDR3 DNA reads TGTGCCAGCAGATATTCGGTAGATACGCAGTATTTT.

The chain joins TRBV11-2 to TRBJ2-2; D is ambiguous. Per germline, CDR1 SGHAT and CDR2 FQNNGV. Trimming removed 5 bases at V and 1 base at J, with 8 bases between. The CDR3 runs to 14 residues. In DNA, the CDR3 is TGTGCCAGCAGCGGGTTGGAGAACACCGGGGAGCTGTTTTTT. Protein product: CASSGLENTGELFF.

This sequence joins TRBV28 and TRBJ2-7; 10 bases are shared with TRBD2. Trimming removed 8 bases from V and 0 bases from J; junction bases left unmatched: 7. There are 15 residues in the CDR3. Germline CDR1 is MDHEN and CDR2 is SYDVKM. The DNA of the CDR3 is TGTGCCAGCGGGACCGGGACTAGCGTCTCCTACGAGCAGTACGTC. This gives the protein CASGTGTSVSYEQYV.

CDR3 sequence: CASSFEATRDYGYTF. CDR3 sequence (DNA): TGCGCCAGCAGCTTTGAGGCGACCCGGGACTATGGCTACACCTTC. V is TRBV5-1 and J is TRBJ1-2; D remains unclear. The CDR3 sequence is 15 residues long. Per the germline V gene, CDR1 is SGHRS and CDR2 is YFSETQ. Between the trimmed V and J ends, which lost 2 bases and 3 bases, there was a span of 14 bases.

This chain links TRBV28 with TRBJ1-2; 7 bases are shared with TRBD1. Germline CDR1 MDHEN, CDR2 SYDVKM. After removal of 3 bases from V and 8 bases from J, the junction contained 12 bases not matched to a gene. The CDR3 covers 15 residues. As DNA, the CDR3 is TGTGCCAGCAGTTTCCGGCAGGGGGACCCGTTGGGCTACACCTTC. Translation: CASSFRQGDPLGYTF.

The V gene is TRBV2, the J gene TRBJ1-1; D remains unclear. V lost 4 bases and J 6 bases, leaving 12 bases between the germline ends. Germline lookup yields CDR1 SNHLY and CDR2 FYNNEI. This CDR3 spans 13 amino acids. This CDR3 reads CASSGGKGAEAFF. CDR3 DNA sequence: TGTGCCAGCAGTGGAGGGAAGGGCGCTGAAGCTTTCTTT.

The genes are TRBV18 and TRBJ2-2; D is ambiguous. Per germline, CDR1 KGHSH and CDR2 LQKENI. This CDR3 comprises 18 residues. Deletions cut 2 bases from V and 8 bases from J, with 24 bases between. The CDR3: CASSPVPGSSTSPGELFF. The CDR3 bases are TGTGCCAGCTCACCAGTTCCTGGCTCCAGTACCTCTCCGGGGGAGCTGTTTTTT. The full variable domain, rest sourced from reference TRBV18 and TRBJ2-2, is NAGVMQNPRHLVRRRGQEARLRCSPMKGHSHVYWYRQLPEEGLKFMVYLQKENIIDESGMPKERFSAEFPKEGPSILRIQQVVRGDSAAYFCASSPVPGSSTSPGELFFGEGSRLTVL.